This note documents a single TCR beta chain sequence. Under the authors' procedure: For nucleated cells, counts were estimated from reference gene primer amplification. Sequenced by immunoSEQ multiplex PCR; TCRdb stores in-frame clones only, minus some. Clonal size and the V and J genes are those of that table, whereas D and trimming came from the DNA. This sample yields 310,000 or so clones, of which 87% are seen a single time; roughly 2.2% belongs to the top ten. The germline V and J ends were trimmed by 5 bases and 4 bases, with 12 bases remaining between them. The CDR3 consists of 15 residues. Germline loops: CDR1 LGHNA, CDR2 YSLEER. This record belongs to a study of blood T cell repertoires in COVID-19. Study-wide context: COVID-19 samples from acute and convalescent phases originated in the United States, Italy and Spain. PBMCs, B-cell-depleted T cells, or T cells provided the cDNA or gDNA that made up the material.

The receptor's source is a woman aged 45-65 years who had recovered from COVID-19. The rearrangement joins TRBV4-3 to TRBJ2-6, with D tentatively TRBD2 (6 bases). Sequencing was performed on peripheral blood. The CDR3 here is CASSSGVVGANVLTF. CDR3 nucleotides: TGCGCCAGCAGCTCGGGGGTTGTAGGGGCCAACGTCCTGACTTTC.